This is a list of T cell receptor beta chains from one sample in a study of blood T cell repertoires in COVID-19. Clones were read by immunoSEQ multiplex PCR, and TCRdb kept only the in-frame ones, dropping some. This table holds about 480,000 clones, around 89% found once. Sequenced input: PBMCs or T cells enriched from blood (not recorded which). The receptor set was obtained from a woman between 40 and 50 years old who had recovered from COVID-19. The CDR3 runs from the conserved cysteine through the conserved F or W. D genes are given only for firm matches. The listing skips clone size in some rows; elsewhere it reads once, few, many or a size class.

V	size	J	D	DNA	CDR3
TRBV27	.	TRBJ2-7	.	TGTGCCAGCAGTTTATCCCCCAGGCTGATTCGCGAGCAGTACTTC	CASSLSPRLIREQYF
TRBV7-9	.	TRBJ2-1	.	TGTGCCAGCAGCCAAGGGACAAATGGTTACAATGAGCAGTTCTTC	CASSQGTNGYNEQFF
TRBV7-6	.	TRBJ1-1	TRBD1	TGTGCCAGCAGCCTGACAGGGTTGGACACTGAAGCTTTCTTT	CASSLTGLDTEAFF
TRBV27	.	TRBJ1-6	.	TGTGCCAGCAGTCCAGGAAGTTATTCACCCCTCCACTTT	CASSPGSYSPLHF
TRBV6-5	.	TRBJ1-5	.	TGTGCCAGCAGCTTAGGACGGGACAATCAGCCCCAGCATTTT	CASSLGRDNQPQHF
TRBV10-3	.	TRBJ2-3	TRBD2	TGTGCCATCAGTGGAGTAGCGGGTAGCACAGATACGCAGTATTTT	CAISGVAGSTDTQYF
TRBV6-2/TRBV6-3	few	TRBJ1-1	.	TGTGCCAGCAGTTCCGGGACAACAAACACTGAAGCTTTCTTT	CASSSGTTNTEAFF
TRBV27	few	TRBJ1-4	.	TGTGCCAGCAGCTTTGGCGAAAAACTGTTTTTT	CASSFGEKLFF
TRBV10-3	.	TRBJ2-5	.	TGTGCCATCAGTGAGTCCCAGGGAGAGACCCAGTACTTC	CAISESQGETQYF
TRBV12-5	.	TRBJ1-6	.	TGTGCTAGTGGTTTGAGTGGTAGCAATAATTCACCCCTCCACTTT	CASGLSGSNNSPLHF
TRBV7-9	.	TRBJ1-2	.	TGTGCCAGCAGTCCCGGTCCCTATGGCTACACCTTC	CASSPGPYGYTF
TRBV7-9	.	TRBJ2-7	.	TGTGCCAGCAGCCCTAGCGAAAACGCCTACGAGCAGTACTTC	CASSPSENAYEQYF
TRBV25-1	.	TRBJ2-5	.	TGTGCCAGCAGTGAGCCCCTGAGGGGGGAGACCCAGTACTTC	CASSEPLRGETQYF
TRBV29-1	few	TRBJ2-2	TRBD2	TGCAGCGTGGGGGGGTCCGGGGAGCTGTTTTTT	CSVGGSGELFF
TRBV5-1	few	TRBJ1-6	.	TGCGCCAGCAGCTCAAGACAGGATTCACCCCTCCACTTT	CASSSRQDSPLHF
TRBV5-1	.	TRBJ1-6	TRBD1	TGCGCCAGCAGCTGGGGGACAGCCGAGAATTCACCCCTCCACTTT	CASSWGTAENSPLHF
TRBV10-3	.	TRBJ1-2	.	TGTGCCATCACTATCGACAGAAGCTATGGCTACACCTTC	CAITIDRSYGYTF
TRBV28	.	TRBJ1-1	.	TGTGCCAGCAGCCTGGAACCGAAGAGGGTGAACACTGAAGCTTTCTTT	CASSLEPKRVNTEAFF
TRBV13	.	TRBJ2-2	TRBD1	TGTGCCAGCAGCCCGAATACCGGGACAGGGAGAGTGGAGCTGTTTTTT	CASSPNTGTGRVELFF
TRBV19	.	TRBJ2-7	TRBD1	TGTGCCAGTAGTAACCCGGGACAGGCCGCCTACGAGCAGTACTTC	CASSNPGQAAYEQYF
TRBV5-1	.	TRBJ2-1	TRBD2	TGCGCCAGCAGCTTGTATGGACTAGCGGAGAATGAGCAGTTCTTC	CASSLYGLAENEQFF
TRBV19	.	TRBJ1-1	.	TGTGCCAGTAGTATAGATCGGTCCAGGGCTGAAGCTTTCTTT	CASSIDRSRAEAFF
TRBV24-1	few	TRBJ2-7	.	TGTGCCACCAGTGATTTGCAGGGTAGGAGGGGGCGCGGTTACGGTTACGAGCAGTACTTC	CATSDLQGRRGRGYGYEQYF
TRBV20-1	.	TRBJ2-1	.	TGCAGTGCTAGTGGGCCGCCTGGTGGTGAGCAGTTCTTC	CSASGPPGGEQFF
TRBV19	few	TRBJ1-5	TRBD1	TGTGCCAGTTGCTACGGACAGGGAAACGTCAATCAGCCCCAGCATTTT	CASCYGQGNVNQPQHF
TRBV9	.	TRBJ1-1	TRBD1	TGTGCCAGCAGCGAAAGACAGGGGGAGAGAACTGAAGCTTTCTTT	CASSERQGERTEAFF
TRBV5-4	.	TRBJ1-1	TRBD1	TGTGCCAGCAGCTTGACTAACAGGGGCCTGAACACTGAAGCTTTCTTT	CASSLTNRGLNTEAFF
TRBV6-1	.	TRBJ2-7	TRBD1	TGTGCCAGCAGTGAGCCAAGGACAGGGCATTACGAGCAGTACTTC	CASSEPRTGHYEQYF
TRBV11-3	.	TRBJ2-2	TRBD2	TGTGCCAGCAGCGTCGGGAGGACCAGCACCGGGGAGCTGTTTTTT	CASSVGRTSTGELFF
TRBV11-2	.	TRBJ2-5	.	TGTGCCAGCAGGTCAGGGGAGACCCAGTACTTC	CASRSGETQYF
TRBV29-1	.	TRBJ2-5	.	TGCAGCGTTGGATCGGGTTCAGAGACCCAGTACTTC	CSVGSGSETQYF
TRBV6-6	.	TRBJ1-2	TRBD1	TGTGCCAGCAGTTACGATACAGGGACAGGGGATCCTGGCTACACCTTC	CASSYDTGTGDPGYTF
TRBV13	.	TRBJ1-4	TRBD1	TGTGCCAGCAGCTCAAGGACAGGGGACGAAAAACTGTTTTTT	CASSSRTGDEKLFF
TRBV4-1	.	TRBJ2-7	TRBD2	TGCGCCAGCAGCCAGGCATTGGGACTAGCGACTGGGGAGCAGTACTTC	CASSQALGLATGEQYF
TRBV18	.	TRBJ2-7	.	TGTGCCAGCTCACCACCGTCTAGCGCCTTGGGAGAGCAGTACTTC	CASSPPSSALGEQYF
TRBV4-2	.	TRBJ2-1	TRBD2	TGTGCCAGCAGCCCTGGCGGGAGGGCCTCGAATGAGCAGTTCTTC	CASSPGGRASNEQFF
TRBV7-8	once	TRBJ2-7	TRBD2	TGTGCCAGCAGCCCAACTAGCGGACCCCCCTACGAGCAGTACTTC	CASSPTSGPPYEQYF
TRBV4-1	few	TRBJ2-7	TRBD2	TGCGCCAGCAGCCAAGTGGGAGCGGGAGTGTGGGACGAGCAGTACTTC	CASSQVGAGVWDEQYF
TRBV4-1	.	TRBJ1-1	TRBD1	TGCGCCAGCAGCCATTCGGGGAAGGGGGCGCGAGGAGCTTTCTTT	CASSHSGKGARGAFF
TRBV11-3	.	TRBJ2-7	TRBD2	TGTGCCAGCAGCCCGGGGCTAGCGGCAGCCTACGAGCAGTACTTC	CASSPGLAAAYEQYF
TRBV6-4	.	TRBJ1-5	.	TGTGCCAGCAGCCCAGAGGGAGGCAATCAGCCCCAGCATTTT	CASSPEGGNQPQHF
TRBV5-4	.	TRBJ2-1	TRBD2	TGTGCCAGCAGCCATAGCGGGAGGGCCGTGGCGGAGCAGTTCTTC	CASSHSGRAVAEQFF
TRBV5-5	.	TRBJ1-5	.	TGTGCCAGCAGCCAGTACCTTAATAGCAATCAGCCCCAGCATTTT	CASSQYLNSNQPQHF